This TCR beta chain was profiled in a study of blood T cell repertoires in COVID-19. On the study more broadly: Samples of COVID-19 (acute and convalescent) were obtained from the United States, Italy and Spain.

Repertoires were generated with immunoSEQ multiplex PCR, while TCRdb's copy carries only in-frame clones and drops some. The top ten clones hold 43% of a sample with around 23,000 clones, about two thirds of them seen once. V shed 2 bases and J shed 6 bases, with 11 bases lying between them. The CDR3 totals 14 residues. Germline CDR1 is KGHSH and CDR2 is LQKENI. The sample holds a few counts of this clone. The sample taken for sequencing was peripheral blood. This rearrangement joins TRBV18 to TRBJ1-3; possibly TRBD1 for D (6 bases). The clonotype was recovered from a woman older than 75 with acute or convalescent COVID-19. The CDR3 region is CASSPMDRPNTIYF. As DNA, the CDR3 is TGTGCCAGCTCACCAATGGACAGACCAAACACCATATATTTT.